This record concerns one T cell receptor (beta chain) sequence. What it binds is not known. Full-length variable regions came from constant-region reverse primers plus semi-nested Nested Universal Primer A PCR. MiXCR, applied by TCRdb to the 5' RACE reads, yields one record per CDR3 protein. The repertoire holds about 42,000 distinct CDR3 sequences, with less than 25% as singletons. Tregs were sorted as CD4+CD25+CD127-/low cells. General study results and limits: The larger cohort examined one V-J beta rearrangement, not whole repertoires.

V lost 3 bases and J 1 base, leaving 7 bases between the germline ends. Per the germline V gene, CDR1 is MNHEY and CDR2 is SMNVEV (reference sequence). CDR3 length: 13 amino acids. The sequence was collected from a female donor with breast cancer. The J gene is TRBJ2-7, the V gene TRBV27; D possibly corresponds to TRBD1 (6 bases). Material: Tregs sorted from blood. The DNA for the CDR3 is TGTGCCAGCAGTTTCAGGGGTTCCTACGAGCAGTACTTC. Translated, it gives CASSFRGSYEQYF.